This entry describes one TCR beta chain. The data belong to a study of T cell changes during pregnancy in multiple sclerosis. Produced via immunoSEQ multiplex PCR; TCRdb's table is partial and in-frame only. The sample lists 8,000 or so clones; 70% to 90% were seen once. The germline CDR1 and CDR2 sequences are LNHDA and SQIVND (reference sequence). Trimming left V 3 bases short and J 4 bases short, with 6 bases between. The CDR3 is 12 amino acids. The clonotype originates from a female donor in good health, enrolled as a control in a pregnancy study. Sequences were derived from CD8+ T cells from peripheral blood mononuclear cells, sampled in the first trimester of pregnancy. The rearrangement joins TRBV19 to TRBJ1-1; no firm D call. The CDR3 sequence is CASSMGSTEAFF. CDR3 DNA: TGTGCCAGTAGTATGGGGAGCACTGAAGCTTTCTTT.